This record looks at one T cell receptor (beta chain) sequence and its context. Its matching antigen is unknown. V trimming: 4 bases; J trimming: 2 bases; junction bases outside the gene matches: 4. The CDR3 has 14 amino acids. Germline CDR1 reads SGHRS; CDR2 reads YFSETQ. This sample is drawn from a study of response to subunit inactivated influenza vaccine. TCRdb reprocessed the RT-PCR reads with MiXCR, giving one entry per CDR3 protein. The sample consists of about half a million distinct CDR3 sequences, approximately 7.6% of them appearing once. Findings and caveats of the study: The study's authors posited that every seasonal influenza vaccination enlists few new T cells.

The gene calls are TRBV5-1 and TRBJ2-3, with 7 bases lining up with TRBD2. Source: PBMCs from blood, taken around 25 months after vaccination. The origin of this receptor is a man aged 50-75 years who received an inactivated influenza vaccine. The chain's CDR3 is CASSQRGFTDTQYF. Here the CDR3 DNA reads TGCGCCAGCAGCCAGCGGGGCTTCACAGATACGCAGTATTTT.